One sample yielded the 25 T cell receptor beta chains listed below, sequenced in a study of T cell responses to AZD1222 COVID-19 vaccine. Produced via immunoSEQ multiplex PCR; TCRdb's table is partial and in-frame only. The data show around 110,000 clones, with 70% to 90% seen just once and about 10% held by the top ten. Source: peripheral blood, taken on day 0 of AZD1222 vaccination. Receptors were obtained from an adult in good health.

CDR3 sequence reads: CASSYLGGGVKETQYF. The CDR3 DNA reads TGTGCCAGCAGTTACCTGGGCGGGGGGGTTAAAGAGACCCAGTACTTC. The chain couples TRBV6-2 or TRBV6-3 to TRBJ2-5, with 9 bases that match TRBD2. V trimming: 2 bases; J trimming: 3 bases; junction bases outside the gene matches: 7. The CDR3 contains 16 residues. CDR1 is MNHEY and CDR2 is SVGEGT in the germline V gene.

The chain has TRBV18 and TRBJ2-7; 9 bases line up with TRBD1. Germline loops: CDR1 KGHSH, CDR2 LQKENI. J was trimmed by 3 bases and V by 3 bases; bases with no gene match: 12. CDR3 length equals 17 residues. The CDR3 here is CASSPTGTGIGFYEQYF. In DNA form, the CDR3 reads TGTGCCAGCTCACCCACCGGGACAGGGATCGGCTTCTACGAGCAGTACTTC.

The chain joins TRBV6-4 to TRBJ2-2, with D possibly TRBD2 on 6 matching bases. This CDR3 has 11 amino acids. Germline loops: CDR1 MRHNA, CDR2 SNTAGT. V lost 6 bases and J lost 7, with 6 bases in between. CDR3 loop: CASRGGGELFF. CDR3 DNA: TGTGCCAGCAGGGGAGGCGGGGAGCTGTTTTTT.

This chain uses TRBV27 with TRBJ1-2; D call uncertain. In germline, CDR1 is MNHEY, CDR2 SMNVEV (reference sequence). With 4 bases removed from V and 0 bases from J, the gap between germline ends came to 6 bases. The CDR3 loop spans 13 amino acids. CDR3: CASSYGPNYGYTF. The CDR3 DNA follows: TGTGCCAGCAGTTATGGGCCTAACTATGGCTACACCTTC.

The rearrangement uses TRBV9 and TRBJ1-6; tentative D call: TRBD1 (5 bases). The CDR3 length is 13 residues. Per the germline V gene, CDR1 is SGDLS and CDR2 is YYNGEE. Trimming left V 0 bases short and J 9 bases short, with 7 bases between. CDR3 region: CASSVAGLSPLHF. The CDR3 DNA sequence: TGTGCCAGCAGCGTAGCAGGGCTTTCACCCCTCCACTTT.

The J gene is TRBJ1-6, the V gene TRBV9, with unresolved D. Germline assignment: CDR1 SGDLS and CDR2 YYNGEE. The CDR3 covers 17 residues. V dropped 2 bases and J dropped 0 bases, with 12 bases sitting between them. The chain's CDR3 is CASSVARQFSYNSPLHF. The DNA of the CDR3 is TGTGCCAGCAGCGTTGCCAGGCAGTTCTCCTATAATTCACCCCTCCACTTT.

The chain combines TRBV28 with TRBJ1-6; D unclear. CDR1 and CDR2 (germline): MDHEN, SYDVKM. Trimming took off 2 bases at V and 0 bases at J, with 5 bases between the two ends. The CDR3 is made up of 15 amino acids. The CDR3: CASSLRYSYNSPLHF. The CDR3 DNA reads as TGTGCCAGCAGTTTAAGATACTCCTATAATTCACCCCTCCACTTT.

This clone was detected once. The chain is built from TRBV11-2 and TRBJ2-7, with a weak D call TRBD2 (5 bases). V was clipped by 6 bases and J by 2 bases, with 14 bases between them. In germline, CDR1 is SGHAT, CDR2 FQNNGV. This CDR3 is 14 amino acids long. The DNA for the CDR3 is TGTGCCAGCAGGAGTACCGGGAAAGCCTACGAGCAGTACTTC. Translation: CASRSTGKAYEQYF.

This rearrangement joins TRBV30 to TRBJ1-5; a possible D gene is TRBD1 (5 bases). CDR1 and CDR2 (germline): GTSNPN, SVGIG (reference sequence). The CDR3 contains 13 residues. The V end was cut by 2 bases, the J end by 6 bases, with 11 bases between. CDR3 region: CAWSPGGTQPQHF. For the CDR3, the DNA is TGTGCCTGGAGTCCCGGGGGTACTCAGCCCCAGCATTTT.

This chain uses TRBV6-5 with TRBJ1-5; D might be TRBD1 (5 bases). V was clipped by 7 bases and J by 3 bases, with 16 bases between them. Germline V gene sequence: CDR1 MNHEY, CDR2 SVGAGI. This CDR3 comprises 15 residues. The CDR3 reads CASTGEDLTNQPQHF. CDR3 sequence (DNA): TGTGCCAGCACGGGGGAGGACCTCACCAATCAGCCCCAGCATTTT.

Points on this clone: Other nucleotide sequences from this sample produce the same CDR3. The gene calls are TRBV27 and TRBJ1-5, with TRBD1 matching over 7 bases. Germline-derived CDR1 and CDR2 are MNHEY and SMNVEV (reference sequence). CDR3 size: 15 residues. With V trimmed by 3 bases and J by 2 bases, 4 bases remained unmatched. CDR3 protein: CASSFGGTGNQPQHF. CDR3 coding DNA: TGTGCCAGCAGTTTTGGTGGGACAGGCAATCAGCCCCAGCATTTT.

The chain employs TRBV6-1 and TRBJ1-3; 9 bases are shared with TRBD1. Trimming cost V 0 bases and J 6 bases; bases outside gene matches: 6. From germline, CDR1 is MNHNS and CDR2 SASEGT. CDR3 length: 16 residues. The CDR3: CASSEALGQGTNTIYF. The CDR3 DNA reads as TGTGCCAGCAGTGAAGCATTGGGACAGGGAACAAACACCATATATTTT.

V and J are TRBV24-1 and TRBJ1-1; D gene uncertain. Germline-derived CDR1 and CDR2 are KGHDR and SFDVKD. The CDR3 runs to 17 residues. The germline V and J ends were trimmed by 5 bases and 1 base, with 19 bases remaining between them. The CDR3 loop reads CATSGEGRFPRNTEAFF. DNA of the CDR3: TGTGCCACCAGTGGGGAGGGAAGGTTCCCACGGAACACTGAAGCTTTCTTT.

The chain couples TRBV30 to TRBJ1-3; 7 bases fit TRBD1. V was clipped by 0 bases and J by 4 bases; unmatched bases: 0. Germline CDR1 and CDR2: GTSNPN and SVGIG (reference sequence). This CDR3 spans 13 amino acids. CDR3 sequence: CAWSVQGGNTIYF. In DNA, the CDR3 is TGTGCCTGGAGTGTACAGGGGGGAAACACCATATATTTT.

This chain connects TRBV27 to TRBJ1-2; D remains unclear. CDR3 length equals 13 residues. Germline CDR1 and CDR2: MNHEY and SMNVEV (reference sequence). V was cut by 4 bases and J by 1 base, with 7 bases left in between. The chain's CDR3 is CASSWRSNYGYTF. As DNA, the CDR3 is TGTGCCAGCAGTTGGCGGAGTAACTATGGCTACACCTTC.

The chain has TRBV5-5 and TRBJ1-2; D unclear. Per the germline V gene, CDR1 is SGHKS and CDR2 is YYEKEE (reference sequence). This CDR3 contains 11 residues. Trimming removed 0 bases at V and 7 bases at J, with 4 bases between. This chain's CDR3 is CASSLDRGYTF. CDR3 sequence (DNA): TGTGCCAGCAGCTTGGACCGTGGCTACACCTTC.

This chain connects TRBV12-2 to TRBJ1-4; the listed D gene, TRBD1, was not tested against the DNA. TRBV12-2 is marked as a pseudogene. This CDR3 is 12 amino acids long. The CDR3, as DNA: TGTGCAAGTCGCACCCAGTCCGAAAAACTGTTTTTT. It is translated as CASRTQSEKLFF.

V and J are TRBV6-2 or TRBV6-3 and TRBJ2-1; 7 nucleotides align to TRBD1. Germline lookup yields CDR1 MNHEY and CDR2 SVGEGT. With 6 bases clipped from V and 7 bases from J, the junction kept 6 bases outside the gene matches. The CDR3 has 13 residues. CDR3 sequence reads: CASSSQGLNEQFF. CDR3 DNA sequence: TGTGCCAGCAGCTCACAGGGGCTGAATGAGCAGTTCTTC.

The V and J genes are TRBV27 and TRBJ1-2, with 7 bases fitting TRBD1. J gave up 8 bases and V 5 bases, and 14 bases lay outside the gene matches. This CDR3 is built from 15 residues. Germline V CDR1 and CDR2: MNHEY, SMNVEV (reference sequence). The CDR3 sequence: CASSPSQVRGGGYTF. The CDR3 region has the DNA TGTGCCAGCAGTCCAAGTCAGGTCAGGGGGGGCGGCTACACCTTC.

The CDR3 DNA sequence: TGTGCCAGCAGCTTAGAGGGCAGAACGAACACCGGGGAGCTGTTTTTT. Amino acids: CASSLEGRTNTGELFF. The chain joins TRBV7-8 to TRBJ2-2; D remains unclear. The V end lost 1 base, the J end lost 0 bases, and 9 bases lay between the germline ends. CDR3 length: 16 amino acids. Germline CDR1 SGHVS, CDR2 FQNEAQ.

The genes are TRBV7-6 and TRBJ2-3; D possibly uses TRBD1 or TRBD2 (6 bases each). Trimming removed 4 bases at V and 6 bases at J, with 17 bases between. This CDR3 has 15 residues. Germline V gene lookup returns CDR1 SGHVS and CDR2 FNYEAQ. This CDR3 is CASSSARLGGDTQYF. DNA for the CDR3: TGTGCCAGCAGCTCCGCCCGACTAGGGGGGGATACGCAGTATTTT.

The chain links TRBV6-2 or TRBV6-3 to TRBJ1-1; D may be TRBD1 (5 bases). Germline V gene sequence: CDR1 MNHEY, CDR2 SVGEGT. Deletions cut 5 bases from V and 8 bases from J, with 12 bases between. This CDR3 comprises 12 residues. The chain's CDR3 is CASSNRDREAFF. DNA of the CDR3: TGTGCCAGCAGTAACCGGGACCGAGAAGCTTTCTTT.

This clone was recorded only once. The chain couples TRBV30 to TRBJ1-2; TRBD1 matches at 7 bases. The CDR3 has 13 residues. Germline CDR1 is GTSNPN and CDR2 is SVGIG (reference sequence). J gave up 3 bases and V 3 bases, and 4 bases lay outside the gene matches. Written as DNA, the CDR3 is TGTGCCTGGAGCTGGGACAGTGACTATGGCTACACCTTC. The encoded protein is CAWSWDSDYGYTF.

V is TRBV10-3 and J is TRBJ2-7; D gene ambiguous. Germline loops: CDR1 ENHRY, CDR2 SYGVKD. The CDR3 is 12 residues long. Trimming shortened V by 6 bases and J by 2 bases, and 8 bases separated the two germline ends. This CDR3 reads CAIRTPPYEQYF. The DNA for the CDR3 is TGTGCCATCAGGACCCCCCCCTACGAGCAGTACTTC.

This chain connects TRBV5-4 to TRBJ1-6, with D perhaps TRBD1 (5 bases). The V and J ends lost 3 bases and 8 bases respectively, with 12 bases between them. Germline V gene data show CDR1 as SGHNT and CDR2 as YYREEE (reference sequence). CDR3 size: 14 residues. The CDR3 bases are TGTGCCAGCAGCTCCAGGGAATGGGATTCACCCCTCCACTTT. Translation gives CASSSREWDSPLHF.